What follows are 20 T cell receptor beta chains derived from one specimen sequenced in a study of cytotoxic CD8 clonotypes in ibrutinib-treated CLL. Some clones are missing from TCRdb's copy, which holds only in-frame ones; the method was immunoSEQ multiplex PCR. The repertoire includes approximately 84,000 clones, 70% to 90% of them detected once, and 5% to 6% sits in the top ten. This specimen consisted of PBMCs, obtained before ibrutinib treatment. The receptor source for this set is a human donor with chronic lymphocytic leukemia.

This sequence joins TRBV6-5 and TRBJ1-6; D unclear. This CDR3 contains 12 residues. Germline CDR1 and CDR2: MNHEY and SVGAGI. V dropped 2 bases and J dropped 8 bases, with 4 bases sitting between them. CDR3 sequence reads: CASSYGDSPLHF. DNA for the CDR3: TGTGCCAGCAGTTACGGGGATTCACCCCTCCACTTT.

The V and J genes are TRBV9 and TRBJ2-1; D ambiguous. The CDR3 has 14 amino acids. The germline V gene encodes CDR1 SGDLS and CDR2 YYNGEE. Trimming took 0 bases from V and 9 from J, leaving 13 bases between them. The CDR3 bases are TGTGCCAGCAGCGTAGCTACCGGTGGTGGTGAGCAGTTCTTC. It encodes CASSVATGGGEQFF.

This chain links TRBV6-4 with TRBJ2-2; a weak D match, TRBD1 (6 bases). Trimming left V 0 bases short and J 5 bases short, with 13 bases between. CDR1 and CDR2 from the germline V gene are MRHNA and SNTAGT. The CDR3 length is 16 residues. The CDR3 coding sequence is TGTGCCAGCAGTGACTCGGACAGCCCGGGGACCGGGGAGCTGTTTTTT. This translates into CASSDSDSPGTGELFF.

CDR3 amino acids: CANGPTPDTQYF. In DNA, the CDR3 is TGTGCCAACGGGCCGACCCCAGATACGCAGTATTTT. J is TRBJ2-3 and V is TRBV10-3; the D is unclear. The length of the CDR3 is 12 residues. The germline CDR1 and CDR2 sequences are ENHRY and SYGVKD. Between the trimmed V and J ends, which lost 10 bases and 4 bases, there was a span of 12 bases.

This chain uses TRBV4-1 with TRBJ2-5; tentative D call: TRBD2 (6 bases). This CDR3 has 17 amino acids. Germline V gene lookup returns CDR1 MGHRA and CDR2 YSYEKL. V dropped 0 bases and J dropped 3 bases, with 17 bases sitting between them. CDR3 DNA sequence: TGCGCCAGCAGCCAAGAGCCCCCCCACGGGAGTGAAGAGACCCAGTACTTC. Its translation is CASSQEPPHGSEETQYF.

A word on this clone: Mismatch with germline at one junction end may stem from a read error. The CDR3 region is CASSPIQETGNTEAFF. CDR3 bases: TGTGCTAGCAGCCCCATCCAAGAGACAGGGAACACTGAAGCTTTCTTT. The rearrangement uses TRBV7-7 and TRBJ1-1; D may be TRBD1 (6 bases). CDR1 and CDR2 (germline): SSHAT, FNYEAQ (reference sequence). The CDR3 is 16 residues long.

The chain uses TRBV19 and TRBJ1-5; 10 bases align to TRBD1. After removal of 4 bases from V and 2 bases from J, the junction contained 5 bases not matched to a gene. Germline assignment: CDR1 LNHDA and CDR2 SQIVND (reference sequence). The CDR3 is made up of 16 amino acids. DNA for the CDR3: TGTGCCAGTAGTAGGGTCGGGACAGGGGGCAATCAGCCCCAGCATTTT. Protein sequence: CASSRVGTGGNQPQHF.

The rearrangement links TRBV7-2 to TRBJ1-1; D not resolved. CDR3 length: 16 amino acids. Germline CDR1 and CDR2: SGHTA and FQGNSA. V lost 5 bases and J lost 1, with 17 bases in between. CDR3 residues: CASSLSPSAGNTEAFF. The DNA of the CDR3 is TGTGCCAGCAGCCTTAGTCCGTCGGCGGGGAACACTGAAGCTTTCTTT.

The gene calls are TRBV29-1 and TRBJ2-3; no definite D call. The CDR3 covers 11 residues. Between the trimmed V and J ends, which lost 0 bases and 4 bases, there was a span of 2 bases. CDR1 SQVTM and CDR2 ANQGSEA come from the germline V gene. CDR3: CSVEDPDTQYF. In DNA, the CDR3 is TGCAGCGTTGAAGACCCAGATACGCAGTATTTT.

The genes are TRBV4-2 and TRBJ1-4; TRBD1 might be the D (5 bases). Germline V CDR1 and CDR2: LGHNA, YNFKEQ. The ends were cut back, 1 base at V and 8 bases at J, with 11 bases in the middle. The length of the CDR3 is 14 residues. The chain's CDR3 is CASSQVGVQEKLFF. CDR3 sequence (DNA): TGTGCCAGCAGCCAAGTAGGGGTACAGGAAAAACTGTTTTTT.

The chain joins TRBV28 to TRBJ2-1, with unresolved D. There are 12 residues in the CDR3. Trimming cost V 6 bases and J 9 bases, with 12 bases left between them. Germline V gene sequence: CDR1 MDHEN, CDR2 SYDVKM. The CDR3 sequence is CASSPRPGEQFF. The CDR3 nucleotides read TGTGCCAGCAGCCCCCGGCCAGGTGAGCAGTTCTTC.

This chain uses TRBV19 with TRBJ1-2; possibly TRBD1 for D (5 bases). Looked up from germline, CDR1 is LNHDA and CDR2 is SQIVND (reference sequence). CDR3 length: 13 residues. V was pared by 3 bases and J by 4 bases, with 9 bases between. CDR3: CASSIAGTYGYTF. The CDR3 nucleotides are TGTGCCAGTAGTATCGCAGGGACCTATGGCTACACCTTC.

CDR3 DNA sequence: TGTGCCAGTAGTGGCGGGGCGAGGGAAAAACTGTTTTTT. Translating gives CASSGGAREKLFF. The rearrangement uses TRBV19 and TRBJ1-4; possibly TRBD1 for D (5 bases). Germline loops: CDR1 LNHDA, CDR2 SQIVND (reference sequence). Trimming took 5 bases from V and 8 from J, leaving 12 bases between them. This CDR3 has 13 amino acids.

This clone occurred once. This rearrangement joins TRBV5-1 to TRBJ2-7; D is ambiguous. The CDR3 is 14 amino acids. Trimming took 5 bases from V and 7 from J, leaving 19 bases between them. CDR1 is SGHRS, CDR2 YFSETQ, per germline. The CDR3 reads CASSRYAADEEQYF. The CDR3 nucleotides read TGCGCCAGCAGTCGTTATGCTGCCGATGAGGAGCAGTACTTC.

V usage is TRBV9 and J usage is TRBJ2-7; the match to TRBD2 covers 12 bases. V lost 0 bases to trimming and J lost 6 bases; unmatched junction nucleotides: 13. Germline V gives CDR1 SGDLS, CDR2 YYNGEE. The CDR3 consists of 18 residues. Here the CDR3 reads CASSVGGGASGRDPEQYF. Written as DNA, the CDR3 is TGTGCCAGCAGCGTAGGGGGAGGGGCTAGCGGGAGGGATCCCGAGCAGTACTTC.

The rearrangement uses TRBV19 and TRBJ1-4; a weak D match, TRBD1 (5 bases). Germline V gene data show CDR1 as LNHDA and CDR2 as SQIVND (reference sequence). This CDR3 has 14 residues. In nucleotides, the CDR3 is TGTGCTTCTAGCTACGGCAGGGAAACTGAAAAACTGTTTTTT. This translates into CASSYGRETEKLFF.

This clone was seen a handful of times. The rearrangement joins TRBV27 to TRBJ1-2; 8 bases match TRBD1. Germline CDR1 and CDR2: MNHEY and SMNVEV (reference sequence). This CDR3 spans 13 amino acids. The J segment lost 7 bases and the V segment lost 3 bases, leaving 4 bases of the junction unmatched. CDR3 in amino acids: CASSLDRAVGYTF. The CDR3 DNA follows: TGTGCCAGCAGTTTGGACAGGGCGGTTGGCTACACCTTC.

This clone was counted a few times. The gene calls are TRBV19 and TRBJ2-7, with a possible D match to TRBD1 (6 bases). Trimming removed 0 bases from V and 12 bases from J, with 24 bases in between. The CDR3 length is 16 residues. Looked up from germline, CDR1 is LNHDA and CDR2 is SQIVND (reference sequence). In DNA form, the CDR3 reads TGTGCCAGTAGTATAGATACTAGGACAGCTTTGCTACGAAGGTACTTC. Protein product: CASSIDTRTALLRRYF.

The chain has TRBV27 and TRBJ1-5, with 7 bases matching TRBD1. V gave up 1 base and J gave up 2 bases; unmatched junction bases: 8. CDR1 and CDR2 (germline): MNHEY, SMNVEV (reference sequence). The CDR3 loop spans 17 amino acids. For the CDR3, the DNA is TGTGCCAGCAGTTTATTCCTCGACAGGGTTGGCAATCAGCCCCAGCATTTT. This encodes CASSLFLDRVGNQPQHF.

The chain carries TRBV6-6 and TRBJ2-5, with TRBD1 matching over 9 bases. CDR3 size: 13 residues. From germline, CDR1 is MNHNY and CDR2 SVGAGI (reference sequence). V was clipped by 7 bases and J by 5 bases; unmatched bases: 5. The CDR3 region is CASKGQGRETQYF. CDR3 nucleotide sequence: TGTGCCAGCAAAGGACAGGGGCGGGAGACCCAGTACTTC.